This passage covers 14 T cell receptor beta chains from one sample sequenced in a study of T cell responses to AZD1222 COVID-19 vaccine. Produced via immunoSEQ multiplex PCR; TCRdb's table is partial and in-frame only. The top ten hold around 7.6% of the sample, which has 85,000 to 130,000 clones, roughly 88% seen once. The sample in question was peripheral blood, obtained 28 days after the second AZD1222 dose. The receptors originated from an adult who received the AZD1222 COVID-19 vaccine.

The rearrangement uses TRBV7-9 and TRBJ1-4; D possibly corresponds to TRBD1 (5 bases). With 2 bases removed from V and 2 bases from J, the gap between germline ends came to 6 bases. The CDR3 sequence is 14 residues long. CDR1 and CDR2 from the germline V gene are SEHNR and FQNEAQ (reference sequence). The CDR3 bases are TGTGCCAGCAGCTTATCAGGGACTAATGAAAAACTGTTTTTT. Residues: CASSLSGTNEKLFF.

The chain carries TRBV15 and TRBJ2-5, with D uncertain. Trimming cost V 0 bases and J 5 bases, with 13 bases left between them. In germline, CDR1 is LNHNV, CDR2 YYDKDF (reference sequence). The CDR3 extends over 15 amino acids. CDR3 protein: CATSRDRSAIETQYF. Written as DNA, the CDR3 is TGTGCCACCAGCAGAGATAGGTCGGCGATTGAGACCCAGTACTTC.

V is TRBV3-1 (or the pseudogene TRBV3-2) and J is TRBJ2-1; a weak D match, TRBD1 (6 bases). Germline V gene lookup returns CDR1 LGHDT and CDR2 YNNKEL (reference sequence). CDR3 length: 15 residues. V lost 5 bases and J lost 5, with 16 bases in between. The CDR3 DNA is TGTGCCAGCAGCAAACGTGGCAGGGGTGACAATGAGCAGTTCTTC. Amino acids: CASSKRGRGDNEQFF.

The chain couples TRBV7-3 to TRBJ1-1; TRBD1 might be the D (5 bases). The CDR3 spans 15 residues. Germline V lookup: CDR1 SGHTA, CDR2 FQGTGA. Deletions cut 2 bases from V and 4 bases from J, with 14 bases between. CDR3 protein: CASSLGGGLGTEAFF. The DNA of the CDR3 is TGTGCCAGCAGCTTAGGGGGAGGGTTGGGCACTGAAGCTTTCTTT.

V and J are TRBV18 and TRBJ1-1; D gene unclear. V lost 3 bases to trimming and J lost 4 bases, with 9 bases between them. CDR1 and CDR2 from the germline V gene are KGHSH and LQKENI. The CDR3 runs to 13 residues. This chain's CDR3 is CASSPSTVTEAFF. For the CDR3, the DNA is TGTGCCAGCTCACCTTCGACCGTCACTGAAGCTTTCTTT.

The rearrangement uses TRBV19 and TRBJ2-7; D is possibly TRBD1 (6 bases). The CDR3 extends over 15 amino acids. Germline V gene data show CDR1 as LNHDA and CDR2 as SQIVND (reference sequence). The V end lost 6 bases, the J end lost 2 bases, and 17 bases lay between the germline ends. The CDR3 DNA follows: TGTGCCAGTAGACCTGGGGACACTCGAGCCTACGAGCAGTACTTC. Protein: CASRPGDTRAYEQYF.

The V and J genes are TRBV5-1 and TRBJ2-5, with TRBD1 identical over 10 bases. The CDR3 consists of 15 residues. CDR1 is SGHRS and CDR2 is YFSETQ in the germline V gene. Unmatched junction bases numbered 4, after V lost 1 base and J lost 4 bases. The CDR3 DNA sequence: TGCGCCAGCAGCTTGTCTGGGGACAGGGGAGAGACCCAGTACTTC. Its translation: CASSLSGDRGETQYF.

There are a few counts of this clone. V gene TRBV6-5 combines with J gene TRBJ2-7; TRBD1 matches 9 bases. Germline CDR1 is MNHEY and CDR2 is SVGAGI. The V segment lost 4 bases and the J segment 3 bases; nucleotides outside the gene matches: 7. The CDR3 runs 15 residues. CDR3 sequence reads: CASSFGTGLSYEQYF. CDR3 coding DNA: TGTGCCAGCAGTTTCGGGACAGGGTTGAGCTACGAGCAGTACTTC.

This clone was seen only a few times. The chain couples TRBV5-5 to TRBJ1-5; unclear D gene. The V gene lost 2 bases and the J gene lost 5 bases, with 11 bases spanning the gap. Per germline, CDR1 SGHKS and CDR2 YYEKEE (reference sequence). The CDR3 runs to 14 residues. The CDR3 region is CASSFGELHQPQHF. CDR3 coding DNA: TGTGCCAGCAGCTTCGGGGAGCTACATCAGCCCCAGCATTTT.

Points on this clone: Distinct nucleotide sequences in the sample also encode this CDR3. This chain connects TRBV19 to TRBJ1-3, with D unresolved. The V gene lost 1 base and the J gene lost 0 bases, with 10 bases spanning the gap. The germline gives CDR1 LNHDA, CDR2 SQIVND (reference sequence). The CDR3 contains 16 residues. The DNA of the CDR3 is TGTGCCAGTAGTATAGTGGGCGAACCCTCTGGAAACACCATATATTTT. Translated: CASSIVGEPSGNTIYF.

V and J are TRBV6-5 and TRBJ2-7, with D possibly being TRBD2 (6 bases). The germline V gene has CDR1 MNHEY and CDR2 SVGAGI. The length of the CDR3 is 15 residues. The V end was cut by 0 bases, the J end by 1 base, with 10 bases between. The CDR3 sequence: CASSYSGLGSYEQYF. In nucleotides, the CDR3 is TGTGCCAGCAGTTACTCGGGACTGGGATCCTACGAGCAGTACTTC.

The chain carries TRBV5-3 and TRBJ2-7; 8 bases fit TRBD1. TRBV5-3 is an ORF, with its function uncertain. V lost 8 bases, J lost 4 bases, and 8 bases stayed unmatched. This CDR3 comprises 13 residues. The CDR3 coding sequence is TGTGCCAGGAGACAGGGGATAGCTTACGAGCAGTACTTC. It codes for CARRQGIAYEQYF.

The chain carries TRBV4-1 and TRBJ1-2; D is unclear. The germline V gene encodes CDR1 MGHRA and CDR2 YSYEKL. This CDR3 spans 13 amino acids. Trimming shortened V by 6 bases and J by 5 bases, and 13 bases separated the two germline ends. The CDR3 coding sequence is TGCGCCAGCAGTTCGCAGGAGCTATATGGCTACACCTTC. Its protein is CASSSQELYGYTF.

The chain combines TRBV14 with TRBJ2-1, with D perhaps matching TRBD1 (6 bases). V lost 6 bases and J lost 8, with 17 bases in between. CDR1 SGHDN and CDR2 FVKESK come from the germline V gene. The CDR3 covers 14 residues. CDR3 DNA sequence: TGTGCCAGCAGTCGGGACATCTCAAACGATGAGCAGTTCTTC. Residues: CASSRDISNDEQFF.